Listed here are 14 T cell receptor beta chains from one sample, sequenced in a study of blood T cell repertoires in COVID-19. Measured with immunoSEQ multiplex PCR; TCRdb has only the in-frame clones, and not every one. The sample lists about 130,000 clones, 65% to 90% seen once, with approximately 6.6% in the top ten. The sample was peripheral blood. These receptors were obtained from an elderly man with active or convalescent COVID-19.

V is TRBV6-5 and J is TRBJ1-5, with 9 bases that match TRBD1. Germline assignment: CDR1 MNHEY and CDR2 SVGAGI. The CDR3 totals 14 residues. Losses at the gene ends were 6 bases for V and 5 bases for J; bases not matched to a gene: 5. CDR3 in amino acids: CASRQDRGHQPQHF. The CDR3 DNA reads TGTGCCAGCAGACAGGACAGGGGACATCAGCCCCAGCATTTT.

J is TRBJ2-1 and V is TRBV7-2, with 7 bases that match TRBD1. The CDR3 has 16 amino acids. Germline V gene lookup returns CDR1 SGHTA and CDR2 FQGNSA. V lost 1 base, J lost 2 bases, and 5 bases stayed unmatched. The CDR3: CASSLEGTDTYNEQFF. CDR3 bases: TGTGCCAGCAGCTTAGAGGGGACAGATACCTACAATGAGCAGTTCTTC.

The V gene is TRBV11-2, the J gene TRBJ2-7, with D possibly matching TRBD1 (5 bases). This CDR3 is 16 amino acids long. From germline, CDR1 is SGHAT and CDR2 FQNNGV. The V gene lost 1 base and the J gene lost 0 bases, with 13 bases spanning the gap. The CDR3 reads CASSLGRTRSSYEQYF. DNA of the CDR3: TGTGCCAGCAGCTTAGGCAGGACAAGGAGCTCCTACGAGCAGTACTTC. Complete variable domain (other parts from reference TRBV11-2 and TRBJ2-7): EAGVAQSPRYKIIEKRQSVAFWCNPISGHATLYWYQQILGQGPKLLIQFQNNGVVDDSQLPKDRFSAERLKGVDSTLKIQPAKLEDSAVYLCASSLGRTRSSYEQYFGPGTRLTVT.

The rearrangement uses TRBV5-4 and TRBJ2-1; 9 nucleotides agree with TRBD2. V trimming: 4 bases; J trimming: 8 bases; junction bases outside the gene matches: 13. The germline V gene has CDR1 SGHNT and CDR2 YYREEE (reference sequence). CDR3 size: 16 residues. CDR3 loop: CASSHLAGVGYDEQFF. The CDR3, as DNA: TGTGCCAGCAGCCACTTAGCGGGAGTCGGTTACGATGAGCAGTTCTTC.

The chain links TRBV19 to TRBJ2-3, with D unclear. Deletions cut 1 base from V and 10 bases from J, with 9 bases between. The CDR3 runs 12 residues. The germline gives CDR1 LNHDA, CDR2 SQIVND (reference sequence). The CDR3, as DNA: TGTGCCAGTAGTATAGGGCCTGGTGCGCAGTATTTT. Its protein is CASSIGPGAQYF. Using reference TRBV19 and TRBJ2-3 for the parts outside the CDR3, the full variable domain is DGGITQSPKYLFRKEGQNVTLSCEQNLNHDAMYWYRQDPGQGLRLIYYSQIVNDFQKGDIAEGYSVSREKKESFPLTVTSAQKNPTAFYLCASSIGPGAQYFGPGTRLTVL.

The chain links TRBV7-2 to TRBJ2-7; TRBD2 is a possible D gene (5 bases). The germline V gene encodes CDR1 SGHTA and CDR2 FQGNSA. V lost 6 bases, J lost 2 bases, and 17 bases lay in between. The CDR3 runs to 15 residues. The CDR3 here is CASRGGRGAAYEQYF. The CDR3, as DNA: TGTGCCAGCAGGGGCGGACGGGGAGCGGCCTACGAGCAGTACTTC.

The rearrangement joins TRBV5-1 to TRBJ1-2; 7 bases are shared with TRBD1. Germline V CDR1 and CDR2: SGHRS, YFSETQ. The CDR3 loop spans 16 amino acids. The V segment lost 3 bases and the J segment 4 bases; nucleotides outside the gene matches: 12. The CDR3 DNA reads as TGCGCCAGCAGCTCAGGCAATAACAGGGGCGGCTATGGCTACACCTTC. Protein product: CASSSGNNRGGYGYTF.

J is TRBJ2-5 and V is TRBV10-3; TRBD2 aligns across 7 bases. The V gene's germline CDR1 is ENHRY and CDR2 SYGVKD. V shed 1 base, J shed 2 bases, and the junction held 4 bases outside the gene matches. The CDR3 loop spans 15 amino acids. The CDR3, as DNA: TGTGCCATCAGTGAGTTTTGGGGAGGGCAAGAGACCCAGTACTTC. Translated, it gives CAISEFWGGQETQYF.

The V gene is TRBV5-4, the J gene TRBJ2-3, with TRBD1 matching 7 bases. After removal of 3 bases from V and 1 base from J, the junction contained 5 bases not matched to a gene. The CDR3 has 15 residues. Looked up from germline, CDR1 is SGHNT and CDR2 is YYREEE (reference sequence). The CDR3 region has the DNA TGTGCCAGCAGCTCCCGGGACAGACGCACAGATACGCAGTATTTT. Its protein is CASSSRDRRTDTQYF.

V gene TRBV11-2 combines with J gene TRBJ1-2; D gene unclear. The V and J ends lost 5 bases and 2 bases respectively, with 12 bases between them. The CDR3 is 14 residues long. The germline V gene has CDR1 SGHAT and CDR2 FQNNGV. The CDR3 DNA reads TGTGCCAGCAGCGGGCTGGGCAGCAACTATGGCTACACCTTC. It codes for CASSGLGSNYGYTF.

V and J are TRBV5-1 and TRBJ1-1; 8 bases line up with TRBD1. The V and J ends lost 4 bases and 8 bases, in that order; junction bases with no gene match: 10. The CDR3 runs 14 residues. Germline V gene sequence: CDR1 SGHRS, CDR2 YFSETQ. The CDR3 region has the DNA TGCGCCAGCAGCGCGGGGACCGGGACAGGAGAAGCTTTCTTT. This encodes CASSAGTGTGEAFF. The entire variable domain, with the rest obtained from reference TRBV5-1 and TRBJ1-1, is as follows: KAGVTQTPRYLIKTRGQQVTLSCSPISGHRSVSWYQQTPGQGLQFLFEYFSETQRNKGNFPGRFSGRQFSNSRSEMNVSTLELGDSALYLCASSAGTGTGEAFFGQGTRLTVV.

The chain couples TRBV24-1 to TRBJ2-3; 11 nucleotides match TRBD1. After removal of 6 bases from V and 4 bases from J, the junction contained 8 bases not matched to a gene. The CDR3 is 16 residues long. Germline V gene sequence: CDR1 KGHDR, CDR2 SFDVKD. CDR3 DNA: TGTGCCACCAGTCCCGGACAGGGGGCTTGGTCAGATACGCAGTATTTT. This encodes CATSPGQGAWSDTQYF.

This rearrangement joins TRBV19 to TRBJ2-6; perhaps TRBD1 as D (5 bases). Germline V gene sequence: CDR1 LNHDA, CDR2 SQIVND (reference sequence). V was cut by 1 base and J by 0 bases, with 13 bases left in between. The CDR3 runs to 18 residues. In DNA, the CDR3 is TGTGCCAGTAGTATAGCCCAGGGCTCGGACTCTGGGGCCAACGTCCTGACTTTC. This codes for CASSIAQGSDSGANVLTF.

The CDR3 coding sequence is TGTGCCAGCAGCCAAGTAGGTCCTAGCTCCTATAATTCACCCCTCCACTTT. It translates to CASSQVGPSSYNSPLHF. V and J are TRBV3-1 (or the pseudogene TRBV3-2) and TRBJ1-6; D ambiguous. Trimming removed 1 base at V and 0 bases at J, with 10 bases between. This CDR3 has 17 residues. CDR1 is LGHDT and CDR2 is YNNKEL in the germline V gene (reference sequence).